This TCR beta chain was obtained from a study of T cells in Graves' hyperthyroidism and ophthalmopathy. Study outcomes and limitations: Most thyroid clonotypes that were expanded above 0.001 also turned up in blood.

Only a few counts were recorded for this clonotype. Antigen specificity is unknown. Diagnoses used clinical symptoms, serum thyroxine and TRAb, thyroid ultrasound and orbital computed tomography. Any symptoms of ophthalmopathy came after the first hyperthyroidism diagnosis, from which the blood sample dates. RNA transcripts served as the template for amplifying TCR beta CDR3 regions. First-round RT-PCR targeting the TCR CDR3 was performed with the HTBI primer set. TCRdb independently ran MiXCR on the multiplex PCR reads; one entry per CDR3 protein. The sample has 600,000 to 850,000 distinct CDR3 sequences, about 17% seen once. The source material was blood. This sequence originates from a woman between 50 and 59 years old with Graves' hyperthyroidism that later progressed to Graves' ophthalmopathy.

CDR3 region: CASSLALASGGFPYEQYF. In DNA, the CDR3 is TGCGCCAGCAGCTTGGCTCTGGCTAGCGGGGGGTTCCCCTACGAGCAGTACTTC. The chain joins TRBV5-1 to TRBJ2-7; 11 bases agree with TRBD2. After removal of 0 bases from V and 2 bases from J, the junction contained 10 bases not matched to a gene. Germline-derived CDR1 and CDR2 are SGHRS and YFSETQ. There are 18 residues in the CDR3.